Below, 24 T cell receptor beta chains from the same sample are listed, as sequenced in a study of blood T cells in healthy people across ages. Together with a sample-barcoded 5' primer, a J-beta primer mix was included in a second PCR lasting roughly 6 to 12 cycles. TCRdb re-called the 5' RACE reads through MiXCR, storing one row per CDR3 protein. Of 1.2 million to 1.5 million distinct CDR3 sequences in the sample, about 43% were seen once. Sequenced input: blood. The origin of the receptors is a woman aged 18-35 years in good health.

This clonotype was counted a few times. The rearrangement joins TRBV4-1 to TRBJ2-1; 11 positions agree with TRBD2. This CDR3 region has 19 residues. With 0 bases clipped from V and 0 bases from J, the junction kept 7 bases outside the gene matches. CDR1 is MGHRA, CDR2 YSYEKL, per germline. The CDR3 protein is CASSQESTSGASSYNEQFF. The CDR3, as DNA: TGCGCCAGCAGCCAAGAGTCGACTAGCGGGGCCAGCTCCTACAATGAGCAGTTCTTC.

This clonotype appeared a few times. This chain links TRBV7-8 with TRBJ2-3, with 10 bases aligning to TRBD2. J was trimmed by 7 bases and V by 1 base; bases with no gene match: 14. This CDR3 is 18 amino acids long. The V gene's germline CDR1 is SGHVS and CDR2 FQNEAQ. The CDR3 sequence: CASSLGFLAGAVGNTQYF. In DNA, the CDR3 is TGTGCCAGCAGCTTAGGTTTCCTAGCGGGGGCCGTCGGGAATACGCAGTATTTT. Full variable domain (remainder filled in from reference TRBV7-8 and TRBJ2-3): GAGVSQSPRYKVAKRGQDVALRCDPISGHVSLFWYQQALGQGPEFLTYFQNEAQLDKSGLPSDRFFAERPEGSVSTLKIQRTQQEDSAVYLCASSLGFLAGAVGNTQYFGPGTRLTVL.

The V gene is TRBV12-5, the J gene TRBJ2-7; 12 bases align to TRBD2. The J call may not be correct, given that the DNA end is closer to TRBJ2-5. Germline CDR1 is LGHNT and CDR2 is FRNRAP. This CDR3 region has 16 residues. In DNA, the CDR3 is TGTGCTAGTGGTTTGGTACTAGCGGGGGGCCTGAAGACCCAGTACTTC. It encodes CASGLVLAGGLKTQYF.

The V gene is TRBV20-1, the J gene TRBJ2-5; TRBD1 agrees at 7 bases. The J call is doubtful: the DNA matches TRBJ2-7 better. Germline CDR1 and CDR2: DFQATT and SNEGSKA (reference sequence). CDR3 length equals 13 residues. The CDR3, as DNA: TGCAGTGCTAAAGTGGGACAGCACTACGAGCAGTACTTC. This sequence encodes CSAKVGQHYEQYF.

This clonotype was seen more than once but under ten times. This chain connects TRBV29-1 to TRBJ2-1; 7 bases are shared with TRBD2. The CDR3 sequence is 13 residues long. Germline CDR1 SQVTM, CDR2 ANQGSEA. V shed 7 bases and J 4 bases; nucleotides not matched to a gene: 7. The CDR3 sequence is CSDGAGPYNEQFF. The CDR3 DNA is TGCAGCGACGGAGCGGGGCCGTACAATGAGCAGTTCTTC.

This clonotype was detected a few times. V usage is TRBV20-1 and J usage is TRBJ1-6; possible D gene TRBD1, 5 bases. This CDR3 comprises 12 residues. With 6 bases removed from V and 7 bases from J, the gap between germline ends came to 10 bases. Germline V CDR1 and CDR2: DFQATT, SNEGSKA (reference sequence). The CDR3 DNA reads as TGCAGTGCCCAGGGTGAGAATTCACCCCTCCACTTT. Amino acid sequence: CSAQGENSPLHF.

This clonotype was counted between two and nine times. This chain uses TRBV6-6 with TRBJ1-1; weak D call: TRBD1 (5 bases). The CDR3 sequence is 13 residues long. CDR1 is MNHNY and CDR2 is SVGAGI in the germline V gene (reference sequence). V dropped 6 bases and J dropped 1 base, with 9 bases sitting between them. In nucleotides, the CDR3 is TGTGCCAGCAGGGGGGACGGGAACACTGAAGCTTTCTTT. It specifies CASRGDGNTEAFF.

The chain uses TRBV24-1 and TRBJ2-1; 11 bases align to TRBD2. V was clipped by 4 bases and J by 3 bases; unmatched bases: 13. The CDR3 is made up of 19 amino acids. The germline CDR1 and CDR2 sequences are KGHDR and SFDVKD. CDR3 nucleotide sequence: TGTGCCACCAGTGACAATAGCGGGAGGGCCAGAGACCTCTACAATGAGCAGTTCTTC. The encoded protein is CATSDNSGRARDLYNEQFF.

The V and J genes are TRBV3-1 and TRBJ1-5, with 7 positions matching TRBD1. From germline, CDR1 is LGHDT and CDR2 YNNKEL (reference sequence). The CDR3 sequence is 14 residues long. After removal of 1 base from V and 6 bases from J, the junction contained 3 bases not matched to a gene. The CDR3 coding sequence is TGTGCCAGCAGCCAAGCCGGGACAGTTCAGCCCCAGCATTTT. This translates into CASSQAGTVQPQHF.

Details on this clonotype: At one end the junction does not follow the germline gene, possibly because of a read error. The chain is built from TRBV15 and TRBJ2-2, with D possibly matching TRBD2 (6 bases). The V gene's germline CDR1 is LNHNV and CDR2 YYDKDF (reference sequence). This CDR3 is built from 15 residues. The CDR3 nucleotides are TGTGCCACCAGCAGAGTGCCGGGAGCCACCGGGGAGCCGTTTTTT. As protein: CATSRVPGATGEPFF.

This clonotype was observed a handful of times. This chain connects TRBV24-1 to TRBJ2-2; possibly TRBD1 for D (6 bases). The CDR3 has 15 amino acids. V lost 3 bases, J lost 7 bases, and 14 bases lay in between. Germline values: CDR1 KGHDR, CDR2 SFDVKD. CDR3 nucleotides: TGTGCCACCAGTGATCTTACAGGGACCGGCGGGGAGCTGTTTTTT. Amino acid sequence: CATSDLTGTGGELFF.

This clonotype turned up a few times. V usage is TRBV9 and J usage is TRBJ2-3; 8 bases align to TRBD2. Germline trimming cut 4 bases from V and 6 bases from J; bases unmatched to any gene: 7. The germline V gene has CDR1 SGDLS and CDR2 YYNGEE. CDR3 length equals 14 residues. Here the CDR3 reads CASSPSGGADTQYF. The CDR3 DNA is TGTGCCAGCAGCCCATCCGGGGGGGCGGATACGCAGTATTTT.

The CDR3 nucleotides are TGTGCCAGCAGCCAAGGTCCTGGCAAGCATCGGAATGGCTACACCTTC. Residues: CASSQGPGKHRNGYTF. V and J are TRBV14 and TRBJ1-2; D uncertain. Trimming took off 1 base at V and 6 bases at J, with 18 bases between the two ends. Germline CDR1 SGHDN, CDR2 FVKESK. This CDR3 region has 16 residues.

The gene calls are TRBV4-1 and TRBJ2-2; TRBD2 matches 8 bases. Germline V gives CDR1 MGHRA, CDR2 YSYEKL. This CDR3 is 17 amino acids long. V was clipped by 4 bases and J by 1 base; unmatched bases: 8. This CDR3 reads CASSPKVLAENTGELFF. DNA for the CDR3: TGCGCCAGCAGCCCCAAGGTACTAGCGGAGAACACCGGGGAGCTGTTTTTT.

This clonotype has a handful of counts. The CDR3 region has the DNA TGTGCCAGCAGCCAACCCCGGACAGGGGGCGGCACTGAAGCTTTCTTT. It is translated as CASSQPRTGGGTEAFF. The chain uses TRBV3-1 and TRBJ1-1; 11 nucleotides align to TRBD1. There are 16 residues in the CDR3. CDR1 LGHDT and CDR2 YNNKEL come from the germline V gene (reference sequence). With 2 bases clipped from V and 4 bases from J, the junction kept 6 bases outside the gene matches. Filled out from reference TRBV3-1 and TRBJ1-1, the complete variable domain reads DTAVSQTPKYLVTQMGNDKSIKCEQNLGHDTMYWYKQDSKKFLKIMFSYNNKELIINETVPNRFSPKSPDKAHLNLHINSLELGDSAVYFCASSQPRTGGGTEAFFGQGTRLTVV.

This chain uses TRBV15 with TRBJ2-5, with 7 bases identical to TRBD2. The CDR3 extends over 14 amino acids. V lost 0 bases, J lost 5 bases, and 3 bases stayed unmatched. Germline lookup yields CDR1 LNHNV and CDR2 YYDKDF (reference sequence). The CDR3, as DNA: TGTGCCACCAGCAGAGACCAGGGAGGGGAGACCCAGTACTTC. It encodes CATSRDQGGETQYF.

This clonotype was counted a few times. The chain carries TRBV20-1 and TRBJ2-7; TRBD2 is a possible D gene (5 bases). V was cut by 6 bases and J by 3 bases, with 18 bases left in between. Germline CDR1 and CDR2: DFQATT and SNEGSKA (reference sequence). The CDR3 has 14 residues. The CDR3 nucleotides read TGCAGTGCCGTGAGGAGCGGAACAGACTACGAGCAGTACTTC. This sequence encodes CSAVRSGTDYEQYF.

This clonotype has more than one count but fewer than ten. The chain has TRBV9 and TRBJ2-4, with D perhaps matching TRBD1 (6 bases). Germline V gene lookup returns CDR1 SGDLS and CDR2 YYNGEE. This CDR3 is built from 16 residues. Trimming left V 4 bases short and J 7 bases short, with 21 bases between. CDR3 sequence (DNA): TGTGCCAGCAGCCCGACCTCCGAGGGGACATGGAACATTCAGTACTTC. Its translation is CASSPTSEGTWNIQYF.

The CDR3 bases are TGTGCCAGCAGCCAAGAATCCAGGGACACTCCCTACGAGCAGTACTTC. The encoded protein is CASSQESRDTPYEQYF. The genes are TRBV3-1 and TRBJ2-7; a weak D match, TRBD1 (6 bases). The germline V and J ends were trimmed by 0 bases and 2 bases, with 14 bases remaining between them. Germline V gene lookup returns CDR1 LGHDT and CDR2 YNNKEL (reference sequence). This CDR3 is 16 amino acids long.

The table lists this clonotype with a few counts. The chain uses TRBV6-1 and TRBJ2-1, with 8 positions matching TRBD2. The CDR3 has 14 amino acids. In germline, CDR1 is MNHNS, CDR2 SASEGT. V lost 3 bases and J lost 6; bases outside the gene matches: 4. The CDR3 loop is CASSDVAGSNEQFF. The CDR3 region has the DNA TGTGCCAGCAGTGATGTAGCGGGAAGCAATGAGCAGTTCTTC.

This clonotype was seen repeatedly, ten times or more. CDR3 region: CASSLDGGAYEQYF. CDR3 nucleotides: TGTGCCAGCAGCTTAGATGGCGGAGCCTACGAGCAGTACTTC. This rearrangement joins TRBV7-2 to TRBJ2-7, with unresolved D. The CDR3 spans 14 residues. V was clipped by 1 base and J by 2 bases, with 9 bases between them. Germline V gives CDR1 SGHTA, CDR2 FQGNSA.

V usage is TRBV15 and J usage is TRBJ2-1, with D possibly TRBD2 on 5 matching bases. V was cut by 4 bases and J by 7 bases, with 17 bases left in between. Germline lookup yields CDR1 LNHNV and CDR2 YYDKDF (reference sequence). The CDR3 sequence is 15 residues long. CDR3 DNA sequence: TGTGCCACCAGCACCGGACGGGGTTTTGGGAATGAGCAGTTCTTC. It translates to CATSTGRGFGNEQFF.

The gene calls are TRBV18 and TRBJ2-5; 7 bases line up with TRBD1. The J call may not be correct, given that the DNA end is closer to TRBJ2-7. The CDR3 totals 16 residues. Germline V CDR1 and CDR2: KGHSH, LQKENI. The CDR3 protein is CASSPRIQGVHYEQYF. Written as DNA, the CDR3 is TGTGCCAGCTCACCCAGAATTCAGGGGGTCCACTACGAGCAGTACTTC.

V usage is TRBV6-1 and J usage is TRBJ1-4; D is uncertain. Germline CDR1 is MNHNS and CDR2 is SASEGT. CDR3 length: 16 residues. V lost 4 bases, J lost 8 bases, and 20 bases lay in between. CDR3 amino acids: CASSVEGYPEGEKLFF. For the CDR3, the DNA is TGTGCCAGCAGTGTCGAGGGTTATCCCGAAGGGGAAAAACTGTTTTTT.